Listed below are T cell receptor beta chains from one sample, sequenced in a study of cytomegalovirus exposure and HLA in healthy donors. TCRdb's table, derived via immunoSEQ multiplex PCR, lists solely in-frame clones and lacks some. The table records approximately 190,000 clones, roughly 76% of them present only once. The sequenced sample was PBMCs. The origin of the receptors is a woman aged 25 to 45 in good health and CMV-seropositive. CDR3s include the opening cysteine and the closing phenylalanine or tryptophan. Fields, in order: J gene, D gene, clone size, V gene, CDR3 DNA, CDR3 protein. The D gene is left open where the match is weak. For some rows the clone size is stated as once, few or many, or as a class when expanded; others skip it.

j_gene: TRBJ2-3; d_gene: TRBD1; abundance: few; v_gene: TRBV6-5; CDR3nt: TGTGCCAGCGGTAAACAGGGGGCTCCAGATACGCAGTATTTT; CDR3aa: CASGKQGAPDTQYF
j_gene: TRBJ2-3; d_gene: TRBD1; abundance: few; v_gene: TRBV25-1; CDR3nt: TGTGCCAGCGTAAGACAGGGGCGCACAGATACGCAGTATTTT; CDR3aa: CASVRQGRTDTQYF
j_gene: TRBJ1-1; d_gene: TRBD1; abundance: -; v_gene: TRBV18; CDR3nt: TGTGCCAGCTCACCATCAGGGGGGAACACTGAAGCTTTCTTT; CDR3aa: CASSPSGGNTEAFF
j_gene: TRBJ2-1; d_gene: TRBD2; abundance: -; v_gene: TRBV4-1; CDR3nt: TGCGCCAGCAGCCAAGAACCCATAGGACTAGCCCGCGCTGAGCAGTTCTTC; CDR3aa: CASSQEPIGLARAEQFF
j_gene: TRBJ2-1; d_gene: TRBD1; abundance: -; v_gene: TRBV7-2; CDR3nt: TGTGCCAGCAGCTTAAGTGGGACAGGAACCTACAATGAGCAGTTCTTC; CDR3aa: CASSLSGTGTYNEQFF
j_gene: TRBJ2-5; d_gene: -; abundance: -; v_gene: TRBV4-2; CDR3nt: TGTGCCAGCAGCCCTTTCGTTACTCAACAAGAGACCCAGTACTTC; CDR3aa: CASSPFVTQQETQYF
j_gene: TRBJ2-5; d_gene: -; abundance: few; v_gene: TRBV7-9; CDR3nt: TGTGCCAGCAGCTTAGAGGTCGGGTGGGAGACCCAGTACTTC; CDR3aa: CASSLEVGWETQYF
j_gene: TRBJ1-5; d_gene: -; abundance: -; v_gene: TRBV30; CDR3nt: TGTGCCTGGAGCGACTACAGGGTCAGAAGCAATCAGCCCCAGCATTTT; CDR3aa: CAWSDYRVRSNQPQHF
j_gene: TRBJ2-3; d_gene: TRBD2; abundance: -; v_gene: TRBV5-4; CDR3nt: TGTGCCAGCGGAGTCCTAGCGGGGAGCGCAGATACGCAGTATTTT; CDR3aa: CASGVLAGSADTQYF
j_gene: TRBJ2-3; d_gene: -; abundance: -; v_gene: TRBV6-6; CDR3nt: TGTGCCAGCAGCCTTGCCTCCGGTCCGGGGACAGATACGCAGTATTTT; CDR3aa: CASSLASGPGTDTQYF
j_gene: TRBJ2-3; d_gene: TRBD2; abundance: -; v_gene: TRBV5-4; CDR3nt: TGTGCCAGCAGCTTAAGATTAGCGGGGACTAGCACAGATACGCAGTATTTT; CDR3aa: CASSLRLAGTSTDTQYF
j_gene: TRBJ1-5; d_gene: TRBD1; abundance: -; v_gene: TRBV19; CDR3nt: TGTGCCAGTAGCAGGGGACAGGGGATTAGCAATCAGCCCCAGCATTTT; CDR3aa: CASSRGQGISNQPQHF
j_gene: TRBJ1-2; d_gene: TRBD1; abundance: -; v_gene: TRBV28; CDR3nt: TGTGCCAGCAGTCCCCGGGACAGGGTCGGCTATGGCTACACCTTC; CDR3aa: CASSPRDRVGYGYTF
j_gene: TRBJ1-4; d_gene: -; abundance: -; v_gene: TRBV28; CDR3nt: TGTGCCAGCAGTTTCGGTAGGGGGGGGCTAGTTGCAACTAATGAAAAACTGTTTTTT; CDR3aa: CASSFGRGGLVATNEKLFF
j_gene: TRBJ1-1; d_gene: TRBD1; abundance: -; v_gene: TRBV11-1; CDR3nt: TGTGCCAGCAGCTCCCCAGGGGGCTATGAAGCTTTCTTT; CDR3aa: CASSSPGGYEAFF
j_gene: TRBJ2-1; d_gene: -; abundance: -; v_gene: TRBV11-3; CDR3nt: TGTGCCAGCAGCTTAGATTACTACAATGAGCAGTTCTTC; CDR3aa: CASSLDYYNEQFF
j_gene: TRBJ2-5; d_gene: TRBD2; abundance: -; v_gene: TRBV2; CDR3nt: TGTGCCAGCAGTGTACTAGCGGGGGGGCAAGAGACCCAGTACTTC; CDR3aa: CASSVLAGGQETQYF
j_gene: TRBJ1-2; d_gene: -; abundance: -; v_gene: TRBV29-1; CDR3nt: TGCAGCGTTTCCGAAACACACCCGTCTGATGGCTACACCTTC; CDR3aa: CSVSETHPSDGYTF
j_gene: TRBJ1-1; d_gene: TRBD1; abundance: -; v_gene: TRBV5-1; CDR3nt: TGCGCCAGCAGAGGGACAGGACTGAACACTGAAGCTTTCTTT; CDR3aa: CASRGTGLNTEAFF
j_gene: TRBJ1-2; d_gene: -; abundance: -; v_gene: TRBV10-2; CDR3nt: TGCGCCAGCAGTGATTTAGGGGGTAGCTACACCTTC; CDR3aa: CASSDLGGSYTF
j_gene: TRBJ2-7; d_gene: -; abundance: -; v_gene: TRBV19; CDR3nt: TGTGCCAGTAGGAGGACAGACTCCTACGAGCAGTACTTC; CDR3aa: CASRRTDSYEQYF
j_gene: TRBJ1-4; d_gene: TRBD1; abundance: -; v_gene: TRBV9; CDR3nt: TGTGCCAGCAGCGTCCGACAGGGTACCAATGAAAAACTGTTTTTT; CDR3aa: CASSVRQGTNEKLFF
j_gene: TRBJ1-6; d_gene: TRBD1; abundance: -; v_gene: TRBV7-8; CDR3nt: TGTGCCAGCGCCTGGTCGGGACAGGTTGGTTCACCCCTCCACTTT; CDR3aa: CASAWSGQVGSPLHF
j_gene: TRBJ2-5; d_gene: TRBD2; abundance: -; v_gene: TRBV11-3; CDR3nt: TGTGCCAGCAGTGAGGCGGGAGGTTGGGAGACCCAGTACTTC; CDR3aa: CASSEAGGWETQYF
j_gene: TRBJ1-1; d_gene: -; abundance: -; v_gene: TRBV7-9; CDR3nt: TGTGCCAGCAGCTTCCGCCCGACAGGGAACACTGAAGCTTTCTTT; CDR3aa: CASSFRPTGNTEAFF
j_gene: TRBJ2-1; d_gene: TRBD2; abundance: -; v_gene: TRBV29-1; CDR3nt: TGCAGCGTAGTCAGCGGGAGAACAGACAATGAGCAGTTCTTC; CDR3aa: CSVVSGRTDNEQFF
j_gene: TRBJ2-5; d_gene: TRBD2; abundance: -; v_gene: TRBV5-1; CDR3nt: TGCGCCAGCAGCTTGGTGGGGACTAGCGGGAGGACTAAAGAGACCCAGTACTTC; CDR3aa: CASSLVGTSGRTKETQYF
j_gene: TRBJ2-2; d_gene: TRBD2; abundance: -; v_gene: TRBV7-8; CDR3nt: TGTGCCAGCAGCTTAAGGATAATAGCGGGAGTCCCCGGGGAGCTGTTTTTT; CDR3aa: CASSLRIIAGVPGELFF
j_gene: TRBJ2-7; d_gene: -; abundance: -; v_gene: TRBV7-9; CDR3nt: TGTGCCAGCAGCTTAGCGGGGGGAAACTACGAGCAGTACTTC; CDR3aa: CASSLAGGNYEQYF
j_gene: TRBJ1-3; d_gene: -; abundance: -; v_gene: TRBV30; CDR3nt: TGTGCCTGGAGCCCACAGGGAATCGGCAGAAACACCATATATTTT; CDR3aa: CAWSPQGIGRNTIYF
j_gene: TRBJ1-1; d_gene: -; abundance: -; v_gene: TRBV2; CDR3nt: TGTGCCAGCAGTGAAGCGCTTCGCAGAAACACTGAAGCTTTCTTT; CDR3aa: CASSEALRRNTEAFF
j_gene: TRBJ1-5; d_gene: -; abundance: -; v_gene: TRBV28; CDR3nt: TGTGCCAGCATTACAGGGCACTCTAATCAGCCCCAGCATTTT; CDR3aa: CASITGHSNQPQHF
j_gene: TRBJ1-5; d_gene: -; abundance: -; v_gene: TRBV5-1; CDR3nt: TGCGCCAGCAGCTTGGCCGGGCAGGGCGGACAGCCCCAGCATTTT; CDR3aa: CASSLAGQGGQPQHF
j_gene: TRBJ2-1; d_gene: TRBD2; abundance: -; v_gene: TRBV7-3; CDR3nt: TGTGCCAGCAGCGCCGGGACTAGCGTCTACAATGAGCAGTTCTTC; CDR3aa: CASSAGTSVYNEQFF
j_gene: TRBJ1-4; d_gene: TRBD1; abundance: -; v_gene: TRBV23-1; CDR3nt: TGCGCCAGCAGTCAAAGCGACAGGGGTGAAAAACTGTTTTTT; CDR3aa: CASSQSDRGEKLFF
j_gene: TRBJ2-1; d_gene: -; abundance: few; v_gene: TRBV11-3; CDR3nt: TGTGCCAGCAGCTACCGGACATTTGATGAGCAGTTCTTC; CDR3aa: CASSYRTFDEQFF
j_gene: TRBJ2-3; d_gene: TRBD2; abundance: -; v_gene: TRBV10-2; CDR3nt: TGCGCCAGCAGTGAGTATCCTAAGACTAGCGGGGGCTCAGATACGCAGTATTTT; CDR3aa: CASSEYPKTSGGSDTQYF
j_gene: TRBJ1-2; d_gene: -; abundance: -; v_gene: TRBV7-2; CDR3nt: TGTGCCAGCAGCCCTCGACAGACTAACTATGGCTACACCTTC; CDR3aa: CASSPRQTNYGYTF
j_gene: TRBJ2-2; d_gene: -; abundance: once; v_gene: TRBV10-3; CDR3nt: TGTGCCATCAGTGAAGAAGGGGCGAACACCGGGGAGCTGTTTTTT; CDR3aa: CAISEEGANTGELFF
j_gene: TRBJ2-3; d_gene: TRBD1; abundance: -; v_gene: TRBV7-2; CDR3nt: TGTGCCAGCAGCTTAGCAGGGACAGGGGGCTTTACGCAGTATTTT; CDR3aa: CASSLAGTGGFTQYF
j_gene: TRBJ1-5; d_gene: TRBD1; abundance: -; v_gene: TRBV28; CDR3nt: TGTGCCAGCAGTCTGAATCCCGGGACAGGGGGGTTTCAGCCCCAGCATTTT; CDR3aa: CASSLNPGTGGFQPQHF
j_gene: TRBJ1-2; d_gene: -; abundance: -; v_gene: TRBV5-5; CDR3nt: TGTGCCAGCAGCTTGGTCGTGGGCTACACCTTC; CDR3aa: CASSLVVGYTF
j_gene: TRBJ1-6; d_gene: -; abundance: -; v_gene: TRBV7-2; CDR3nt: TGTGCCAGCAGCTTACCCAGGGGAGCCCGGAATTCACCCCTCCACTTT; CDR3aa: CASSLPRGARNSPLHF
j_gene: TRBJ2-2; d_gene: -; abundance: -; v_gene: TRBV7-2; CDR3nt: TGTGCCAGCACCCTCGGAGGCAGGGGGAGGACCGGGGAGCTGTTTTTT; CDR3aa: CASTLGGRGRTGELFF
j_gene: TRBJ2-2; d_gene: TRBD1; abundance: few; v_gene: TRBV6-1; CDR3nt: TGTGCCAGCAGTGGACAGGGAAACACCGGGGAGCTGTTTTTT; CDR3aa: CASSGQGNTGELFF
j_gene: TRBJ2-5; d_gene: TRBD2; abundance: -; v_gene: TRBV11-3; CDR3nt: TGTGCCAGCAGCTCTAAATTTGGACTAGCGGGAGAGACCCAGTACTTC; CDR3aa: CASSSKFGLAGETQYF
j_gene: TRBJ1-2; d_gene: TRBD1; abundance: -; v_gene: TRBV6-5; CDR3nt: TGTGCCAGCAGTTTACAGGGGGCAGTGGGTGGCTACACCTTC; CDR3aa: CASSLQGAVGGYTF
j_gene: TRBJ2-3; d_gene: TRBD2; abundance: few; v_gene: TRBV2; CDR3nt: TGTGCCAGCAGTTCTGACCTAGCGGGGGGCAGCACAGATACGCAGTATTTT; CDR3aa: CASSSDLAGGSTDTQYF
j_gene: TRBJ2-1; d_gene: -; abundance: -; v_gene: TRBV4-2; CDR3nt: TGTGCCAGCAGCCAAGATCAGCCGGCGGTCTCCTACAATGAGCAGTTCTTC; CDR3aa: CASSQDQPAVSYNEQFF
j_gene: TRBJ2-7; d_gene: TRBD1; abundance: -; v_gene: TRBV10-2; CDR3nt: TGCGCCAGCACTATGACAGGGGCCCCCTACGAGCAGTACTTC; CDR3aa: CASTMTGAPYEQYF
j_gene: TRBJ1-5; d_gene: -; abundance: once; v_gene: TRBV5-6; CDR3nt: TGTGCCAGCTCGGGGGTCGGGGAGGGCAATCAGCCCCAGCATTTT; CDR3aa: CASSGVGEGNQPQHF
j_gene: TRBJ2-7; d_gene: TRBD2; abundance: -; v_gene: TRBV19; CDR3nt: TGTGCCAGTCGTCGGCGGGGGGGCCCATACGAGCAGTACTTC; CDR3aa: CASRRRGGPYEQYF
j_gene: TRBJ2-1; d_gene: -; abundance: -; v_gene: TRBV27; CDR3nt: TGTGCCAGCAGTCCAGACAATGAGCAGTTCTTC; CDR3aa: CASSPDNEQFF
j_gene: TRBJ2-1; d_gene: -; abundance: once; v_gene: TRBV5-1; CDR3nt: TGCGCCAGCAGCTCGCGTGGCGGATTCTCCTACAATGAGCAGTTCTTC; CDR3aa: CASSSRGGFSYNEQFF
j_gene: TRBJ1-5; d_gene: TRBD1; abundance: -; v_gene: TRBV30; CDR3nt: TGTGCCTGGAGTCCGTACCGGACAGGCTTTAGCAATCAGCCCCAGCATTTT; CDR3aa: CAWSPYRTGFSNQPQHF